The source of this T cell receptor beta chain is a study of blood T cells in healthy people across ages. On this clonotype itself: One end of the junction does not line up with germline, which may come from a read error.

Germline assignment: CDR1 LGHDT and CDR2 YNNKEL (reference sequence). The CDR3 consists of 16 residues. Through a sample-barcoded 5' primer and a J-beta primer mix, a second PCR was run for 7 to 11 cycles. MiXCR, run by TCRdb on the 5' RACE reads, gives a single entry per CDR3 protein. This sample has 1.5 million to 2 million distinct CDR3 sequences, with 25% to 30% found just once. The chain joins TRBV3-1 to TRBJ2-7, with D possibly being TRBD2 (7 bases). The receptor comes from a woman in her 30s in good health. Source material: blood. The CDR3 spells CASSQDPAGASHEQYF. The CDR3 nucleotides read TGTGCCAGCAGCCAAGATCCGGCGGGGGCCTCCCACGAGCAGTACTTC.